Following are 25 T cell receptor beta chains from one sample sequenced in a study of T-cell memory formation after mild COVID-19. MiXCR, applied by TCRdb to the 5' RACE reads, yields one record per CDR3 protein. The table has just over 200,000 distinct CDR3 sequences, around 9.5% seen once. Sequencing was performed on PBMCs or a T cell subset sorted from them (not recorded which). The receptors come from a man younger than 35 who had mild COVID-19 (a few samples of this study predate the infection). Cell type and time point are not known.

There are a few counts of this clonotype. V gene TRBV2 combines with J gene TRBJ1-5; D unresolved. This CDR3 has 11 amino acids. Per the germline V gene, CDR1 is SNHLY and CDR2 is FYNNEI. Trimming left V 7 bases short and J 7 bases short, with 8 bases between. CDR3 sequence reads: CASMLGQPQHF. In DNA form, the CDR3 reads TGTGCCAGCATGTTAGGCCAGCCCCAGCATTTT.

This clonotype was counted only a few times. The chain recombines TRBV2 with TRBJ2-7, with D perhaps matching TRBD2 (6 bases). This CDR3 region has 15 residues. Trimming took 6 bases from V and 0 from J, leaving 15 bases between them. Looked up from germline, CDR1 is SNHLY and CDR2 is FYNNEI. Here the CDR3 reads CASRRDGGSSYEQYV. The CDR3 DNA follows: TGTGCCAGCAGAAGGGACGGGGGAAGCTCCTACGAGCAGTACGTC.

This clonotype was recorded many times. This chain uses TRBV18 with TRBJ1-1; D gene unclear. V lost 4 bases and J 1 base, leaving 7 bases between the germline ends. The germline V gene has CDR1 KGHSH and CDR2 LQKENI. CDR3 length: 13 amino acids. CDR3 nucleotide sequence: TGTGCCAGCTCACTCGGAGAGAACACTGAAGCTTTCTTT. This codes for CASSLGENTEAFF.

The CDR3 region is CASSKLDRVGETQYF. In DNA form, the CDR3 reads TGTGCCAGCAGCAAATTGGACAGGGTAGGCGAGACCCAGTACTTC. This chain connects TRBV7-2 to TRBJ2-5; 8 bases align to TRBD1. The CDR3 has 15 amino acids. The trim removed 5 bases at V and 5 bases at J, leaving 10 bases unmatched. The germline V gene encodes CDR1 SGHTA and CDR2 FQGNSA.

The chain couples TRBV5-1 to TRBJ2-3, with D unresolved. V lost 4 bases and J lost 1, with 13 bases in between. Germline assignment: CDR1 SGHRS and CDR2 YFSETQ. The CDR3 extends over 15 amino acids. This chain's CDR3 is CASSTLGFRTDTQYF. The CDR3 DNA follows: TGCGCCAGCAGCACCTTGGGGTTTCGCACAGATACGCAGTATTTT.

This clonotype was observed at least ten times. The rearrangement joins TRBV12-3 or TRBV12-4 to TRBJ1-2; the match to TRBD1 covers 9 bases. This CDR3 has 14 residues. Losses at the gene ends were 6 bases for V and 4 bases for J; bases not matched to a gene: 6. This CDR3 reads CASSPDRGSYGYTF. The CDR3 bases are TGTGCCAGCAGCCCGGACAGGGGAAGCTATGGCTACACCTTC.

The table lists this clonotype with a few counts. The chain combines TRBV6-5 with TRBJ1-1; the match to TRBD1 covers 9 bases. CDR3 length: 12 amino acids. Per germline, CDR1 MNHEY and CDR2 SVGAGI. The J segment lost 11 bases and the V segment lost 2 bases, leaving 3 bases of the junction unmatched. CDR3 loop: CASSYGTGQAFF. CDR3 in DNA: TGTGCCAGCAGTTACGGGACAGGGCAGGCTTTCTTT.

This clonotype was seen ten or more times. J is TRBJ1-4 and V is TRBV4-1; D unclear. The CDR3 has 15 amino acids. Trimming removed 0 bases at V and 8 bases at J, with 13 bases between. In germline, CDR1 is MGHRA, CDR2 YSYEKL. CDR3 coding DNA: TGCGCCAGCAGCCAAGAGCGTCTGACTTCGGAAAAACTGTTTTTT. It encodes CASSQERLTSEKLFF.

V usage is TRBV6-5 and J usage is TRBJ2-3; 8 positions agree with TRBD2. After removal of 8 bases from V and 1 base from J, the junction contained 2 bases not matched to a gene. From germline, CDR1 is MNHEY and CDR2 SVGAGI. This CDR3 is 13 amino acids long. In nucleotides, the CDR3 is TGTGCCAGCTTACTAGCGGGCACAGATACGCAGTATTTT. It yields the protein CASLLAGTDTQYF.

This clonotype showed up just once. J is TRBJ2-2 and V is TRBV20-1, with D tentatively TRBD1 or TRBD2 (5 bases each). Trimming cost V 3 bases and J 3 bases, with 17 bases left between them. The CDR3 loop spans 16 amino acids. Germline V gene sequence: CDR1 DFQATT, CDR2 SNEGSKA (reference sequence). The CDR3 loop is CSASGGQGVYTGELFF. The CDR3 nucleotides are TGCAGTGCTAGTGGAGGTCAGGGCGTTTACACCGGGGAGCTGTTTTTT.

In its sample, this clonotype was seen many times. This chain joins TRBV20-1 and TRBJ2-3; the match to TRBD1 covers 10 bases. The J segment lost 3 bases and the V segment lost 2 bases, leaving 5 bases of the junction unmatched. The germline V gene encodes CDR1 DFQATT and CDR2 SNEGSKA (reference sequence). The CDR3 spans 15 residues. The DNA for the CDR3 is TGCAGTGCTAGACCCGACAGGGGGCTAACAGATACGCAGTATTTT. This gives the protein CSARPDRGLTDTQYF.

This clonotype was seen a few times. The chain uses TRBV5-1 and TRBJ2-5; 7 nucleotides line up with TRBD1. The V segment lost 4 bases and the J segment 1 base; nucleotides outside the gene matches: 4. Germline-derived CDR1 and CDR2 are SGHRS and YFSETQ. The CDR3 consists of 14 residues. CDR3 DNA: TGCGCCAGCAGCATTCAGGGGGTCCAAGAGACCCAGTACTTC. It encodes CASSIQGVQETQYF.

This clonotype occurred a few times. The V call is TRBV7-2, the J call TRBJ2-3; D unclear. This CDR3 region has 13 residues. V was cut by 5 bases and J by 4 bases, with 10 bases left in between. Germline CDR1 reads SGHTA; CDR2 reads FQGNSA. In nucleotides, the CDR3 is TGTGCCAGCAGCGTAATAATCTCAGATACGCAGTATTTT. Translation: CASSVIISDTQYF.

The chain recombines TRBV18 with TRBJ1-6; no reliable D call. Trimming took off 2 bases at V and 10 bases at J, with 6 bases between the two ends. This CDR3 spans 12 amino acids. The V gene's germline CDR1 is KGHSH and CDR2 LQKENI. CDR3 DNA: TGTGCCAGCTCACCAGGTCGCTCACCCCTCCACTTT. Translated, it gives CASSPGRSPLHF.

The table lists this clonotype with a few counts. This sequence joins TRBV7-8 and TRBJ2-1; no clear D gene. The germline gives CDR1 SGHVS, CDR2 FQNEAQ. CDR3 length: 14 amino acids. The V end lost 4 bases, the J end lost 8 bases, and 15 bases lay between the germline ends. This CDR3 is CASSSRRAVHEQFF. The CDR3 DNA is TGTGCCAGCAGCTCCCGTCGGGCTGTCCATGAGCAGTTCTTC.

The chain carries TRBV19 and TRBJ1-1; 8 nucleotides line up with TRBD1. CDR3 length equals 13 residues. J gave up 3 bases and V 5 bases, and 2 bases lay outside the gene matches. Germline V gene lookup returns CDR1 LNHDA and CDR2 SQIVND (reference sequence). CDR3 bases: TGTGCCAGTAGTGCGGACAGGGACACTGAAGCTTTCTTT. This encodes CASSADRDTEAFF. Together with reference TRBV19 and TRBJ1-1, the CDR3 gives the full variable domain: DGGITQSPKYLFRKEGQNVTLSCEQNLNHDAMYWYRQDPGQGLRLIYYSQIVNDFQKGDIAEGYSVSREKKESFPLTVTSAQKNPTAFYLCASSADRDTEAFFGQGTRLTVV.

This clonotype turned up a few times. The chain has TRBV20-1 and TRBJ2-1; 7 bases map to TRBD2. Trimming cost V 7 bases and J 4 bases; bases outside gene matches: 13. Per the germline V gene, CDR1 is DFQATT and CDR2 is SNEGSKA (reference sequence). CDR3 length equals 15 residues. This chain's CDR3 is CSVLGPAGFYNEQFF. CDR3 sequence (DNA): TGCAGTGTTCTCGGGCCAGCGGGGTTTTACAATGAGCAGTTCTTC.

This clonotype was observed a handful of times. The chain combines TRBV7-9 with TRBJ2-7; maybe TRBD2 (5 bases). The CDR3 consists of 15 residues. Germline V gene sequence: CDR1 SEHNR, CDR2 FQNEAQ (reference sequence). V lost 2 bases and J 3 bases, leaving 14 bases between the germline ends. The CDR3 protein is CASSLSGQLVYEQYF. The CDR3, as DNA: TGTGCCAGCAGCTTAAGTGGGCAACTAGTCTACGAGCAGTACTTC.

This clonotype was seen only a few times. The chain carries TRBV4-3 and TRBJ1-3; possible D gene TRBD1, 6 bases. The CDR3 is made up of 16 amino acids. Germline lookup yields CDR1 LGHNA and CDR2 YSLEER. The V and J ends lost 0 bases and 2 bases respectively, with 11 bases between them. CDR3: CASSQEFSGAGNTIYF. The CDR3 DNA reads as TGCGCCAGCAGCCAAGAGTTTTCAGGGGCTGGAAACACCATATATTTT.

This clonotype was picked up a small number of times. CDR3 sequence: CASSPGTSGGARVETQYF. The DNA of the CDR3 is TGTGCCAGCAGCCCGGGGACTAGCGGGGGGGCCCGTGTGGAGACCCAGTACTTC. The chain is built from TRBV7-3 and TRBJ2-5; TRBD2 aligns across 16 bases. After removal of 5 bases from V and 5 bases from J, the junction contained 11 bases not matched to a gene. CDR1 and CDR2 (germline): SGHTA, FQGTGA. The CDR3 covers 18 residues.

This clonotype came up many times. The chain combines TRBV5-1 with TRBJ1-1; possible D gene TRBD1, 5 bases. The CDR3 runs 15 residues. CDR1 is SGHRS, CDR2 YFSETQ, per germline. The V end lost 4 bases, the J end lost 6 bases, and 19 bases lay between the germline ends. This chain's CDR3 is CASSPGRGLTSEAFF. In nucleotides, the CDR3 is TGCGCCAGCAGCCCTGGAAGGGGCCTAACGTCTGAAGCTTTCTTT.

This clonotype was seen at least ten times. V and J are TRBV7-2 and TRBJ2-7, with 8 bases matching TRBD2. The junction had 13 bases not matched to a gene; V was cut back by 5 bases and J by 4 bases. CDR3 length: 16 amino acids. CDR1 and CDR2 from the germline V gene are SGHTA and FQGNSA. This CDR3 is CASSEGEVAGLYEQYF. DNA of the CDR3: TGTGCCAGCAGCGAGGGTGAAGTAGCGGGACTTTACGAGCAGTACTTC.

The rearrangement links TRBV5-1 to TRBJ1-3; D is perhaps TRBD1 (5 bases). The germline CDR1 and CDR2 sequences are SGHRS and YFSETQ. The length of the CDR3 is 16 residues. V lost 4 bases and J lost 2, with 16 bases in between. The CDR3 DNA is TGCGCCAGCAGCGTGGACCCCGGGACCCCTGGAAACACCATATATTTT. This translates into CASSVDPGTPGNTIYF.

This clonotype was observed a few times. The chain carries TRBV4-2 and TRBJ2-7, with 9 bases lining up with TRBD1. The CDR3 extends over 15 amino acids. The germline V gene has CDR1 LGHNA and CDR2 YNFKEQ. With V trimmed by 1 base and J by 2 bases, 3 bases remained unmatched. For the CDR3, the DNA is TGTGCCAGCAGCCAAGTCGGACAGGGGACCTACGAGCAGTACTTC. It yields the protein CASSQVGQGTYEQYF.

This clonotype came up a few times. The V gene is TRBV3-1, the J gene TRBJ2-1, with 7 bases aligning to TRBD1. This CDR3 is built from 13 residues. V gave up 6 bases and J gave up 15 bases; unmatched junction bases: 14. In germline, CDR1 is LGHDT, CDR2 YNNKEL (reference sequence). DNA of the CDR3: TGTGCCAGCAGTCACAGGGGCCACTTTCTTCTGTTCTTC. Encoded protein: CASSHRGHFLLFF.